This T cell receptor beta chain was captured by sequencing in a study of cytomegalovirus exposure and HLA in healthy donors. General observations from the study: 87-base-pair reads could not separate some V segments, including TRBV6-2 and TRBV6-3. In a later analysis, TCR beta V- and J-gene trimming was associated with a missense DCLRE1C variant.

Germline V gene lookup returns CDR1 SEHNR and CDR2 FQNEAQ (reference sequence). The CDR3 has 12 amino acids. For this clone: What it binds is not known. A read error may account for a junction end that differs from germline.

Use of 60 Vbeta and 13 Jbeta primers characterized the PCR. Libraries were prepared by immunoSEQ multiplex PCR; TCRdb keeps only in-frame clonotypes and omits some of them. The data show about 99,000 clones, about three quarters seen once. The origin of this receptor is a man aged 55 to 69 in good health and CMV-seropositive. The sample comprised PBMCs. The rearrangement joins TRBV7-9 to TRBJ1-4; D not resolved. The CDR3 spells CSSSLGPEKLFF. The CDR3 nucleotides read TGTTCCAGCAGCTTAGGGCCTGAAAAACTGTTTTTT.